In its sample, the clone carrying this T cell receptor beta chain was seen many times. Its target is unknown. Both TRBC1 and TRBC2 were covered by a beta constant-region primer of two equimolar oligonucleotides. TCRdb called the UMI-ligation and nested PCR reads again in MiXCR, with one record for every CDR3 protein. The sample includes 81,000 or so distinct CDR3 sequences, 7% seen only once; the top ten take about 1.6%. Cells stained for CD3, CD4, CD8, CD45RA, CD27 and viability were sorted into four CD45RA/CD27 subsets. The data were taken from a study of naive and memory T cell subsets. The study, taken as a whole, reports: RNA-based TCR counts may shift with T cell activation and differentiation.

Deletions cut 6 bases from V and 8 bases from J, with 13 bases between. The CDR3 has 13 residues. The germline V gene encodes CDR1 MNHEY and CDR2 SMNVEV (reference sequence). V and J are TRBV27 and TRBJ1-4, with D tentatively TRBD1 (5 bases). The source of this sequence is a human donor in good health. The sequenced sample consisted of central memory CD4+ T cells from blood. In DNA, the CDR3 is TGTGCCAGCAGGAAATTGCAGGGCGAAAAACTGTTTTTT. Protein product: CASRKLQGEKLFF.